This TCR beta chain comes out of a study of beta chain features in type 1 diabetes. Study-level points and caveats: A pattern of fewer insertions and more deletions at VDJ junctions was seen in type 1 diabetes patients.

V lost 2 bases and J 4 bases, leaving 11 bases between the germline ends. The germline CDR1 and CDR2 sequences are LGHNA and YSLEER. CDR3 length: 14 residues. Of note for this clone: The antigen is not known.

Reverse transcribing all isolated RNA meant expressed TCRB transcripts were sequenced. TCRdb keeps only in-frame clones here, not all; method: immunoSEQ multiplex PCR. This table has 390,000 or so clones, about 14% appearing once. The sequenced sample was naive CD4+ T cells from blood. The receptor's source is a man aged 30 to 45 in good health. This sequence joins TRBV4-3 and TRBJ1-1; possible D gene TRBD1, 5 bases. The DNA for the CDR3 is TGCGCCAGCAGCCAAACGGGAGGGGCCACTGAAGCTTTCTTT. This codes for CASSQTGGATEAFF.